The 8 T cell receptor beta chains below were found in one sample sequenced in a study of T cells after yellow fever vaccination (dated by TCRdb to the late 2010s). The sample's treatment or condition label, decoded: live attenuated yellow fever vaccine strain. The receptor library was made with 5' RACE. The reads were generated on an Illumina HiSeq 2500. TCRdb ran its own pipeline on the public reads, namely fastp trimming at Q25 and MiXCR clone calling, and kept in-frame beta chains. A single entry per CDR3 protein holds the most common genes and DNA from its merged rows. For this sample there are approximately 47,000 distinct CDR3 sequences; 6% to 7% appear just once. Under 11% of the sample is held by the ten biggest clonotypes. This material consisted of PBMCs, either bulk or a sorted T-cell subset (CD4+, CD8+, memory, or dextramer-sorted; not recorded which), taken 45 days after the yellow fever booster vaccination. These receptors all stem from a young man who received the YFV17D yellow fever vaccine.

The rearrangement links TRBV14 to TRBJ1-5, with D possibly TRBD1 on 6 matching bases. Per the germline V gene, CDR1 is SGHDN and CDR2 is FVKESK. Trimming removed 0 bases at V and 0 bases at J, with 12 bases between. The CDR3 loop spans 17 amino acids. The CDR3 coding sequence is TGTGCCAGCAGCCAAGATAAACAGGGCTCTAGCAATCAGCCCCAGCATTTT. This encodes CASSQDKQGSSNQPQHF.

The CDR3 sequence is CATSDLSGTSGRADTQYF. CDR3 bases: TGTGCCACCAGTGATTTGTCGGGGACTAGCGGGAGGGCAGATACGCAGTATTTT. The J gene is TRBJ2-3, the V gene TRBV24-1; 16 bases fit TRBD2. This CDR3 has 18 residues. Germline loops: CDR1 KGHDR, CDR2 SFDVKD. Trimming at V came to 0 bases and at J to 4 bases, leaving 3 bases not matched to a gene.

As to this clonotype: One junction end disagrees with the germline gene, perhaps due to a read error. The V and J genes are TRBV11-3 and TRBJ2-1; 10 nucleotides align to TRBD2. Per germline, CDR1 SGHNT and CDR2 YENEEA. The CDR3 has 16 residues. The CDR3: CASSLDVLAGKNERFF. CDR3 sequence (DNA): TGTGCCAGCAGCTTAGACGTACTAGCGGGAAAAAATGAGCGGTTCTTC. The full variable domain, with the rest looked up from reference TRBV11-3 and TRBJ2-1, is EAGVVQSPRYKIIEKKQPVAFWCNPISGHNTLYWYLQNLGQGPELLIRYENEEAVDDSQLPKDRFSAERLKGVDSTLKIQPAELGDSAVYLCASSLDVLAGKNERFFGPGTRLTVL.

The gene calls are TRBV5-8 and TRBJ2-2, with 9 nucleotides matching TRBD1. The germline V gene encodes CDR1 SGHTS and CDR2 YDEGEE. The CDR3 runs to 15 residues. With 0 bases clipped from V and 5 bases from J, the junction kept 2 bases outside the gene matches. The CDR3 is CASSLVGQGTGELFF. In DNA, the CDR3 is TGTGCCAGCAGCTTGGTGGGACAGGGTACCGGGGAGCTGTTTTTT.

This clonotype was recorded at least ten times. The CDR3 bases are TGTGCCAGCAGCGTCCAAAGGACGGGCGGGGGTTACCAAGAGACCCAGTACTTC. Its protein product is CASSVQRTGGGYQETQYF. The chain couples TRBV6-1 to TRBJ2-5, with 7 bases fitting TRBD2. The V gene's germline CDR1 is MNHNS and CDR2 SASEGT. This CDR3 is built from 18 residues. V dropped 6 bases and J dropped 0; count of bases not matched to a gene: 16.

This clonotype was seen ten or more times. The chain combines TRBV5-6 with TRBJ1-1, with D perhaps TRBD1 (5 bases). There are 14 residues in the CDR3. The V end was cut by 2 bases, the J end by 0 bases, with 8 bases between. CDR1 is SGHDT, CDR2 YYEEEE, per germline. The CDR3 is CASSLLQVNTEAFF. CDR3 DNA sequence: TGTGCCAGCAGCTTATTACAGGTGAACACTGAAGCTTTCTTT. The whole variable domain, filled in from reference TRBV5-6 and TRBJ1-1, reads DAGVTQSPTHLIKTRGQQVTLRCSPKSGHDTVSWYQQALGQGPQFIFQYYEEEERQRGNFPDRFSGHQFPNYSSELNVNALLLGDSALYLCASSLLQVNTEAFFGQGTRLTVV.

This clonotype was counted at least ten times. This chain links TRBV6-5 with TRBJ1-3; 8 bases are a match to TRBD1. The CDR3 spans 15 residues. V lost 6 bases, J lost 7 bases, and 11 bases stayed unmatched. Per the germline V gene, CDR1 is MNHEY and CDR2 is SVGAGI. The CDR3 nucleotides read TGTGCCAGCAGCTTAATCCAGGGGGCAGGGAACACCATATATTTT. Protein: CASSLIQGAGNTIYF.

The chain joins TRBV20-1 to TRBJ1-5; a possible D gene is TRBD1 (5 bases). V was trimmed by 3 bases and J by 8 bases, leaving 17 bases between them. The CDR3 is 14 residues long. Germline CDR1 and CDR2: DFQATT and SNEGSKA (reference sequence). CDR3 amino acids: CSASHGGESEPQHF. CDR3 bases: TGCAGTGCTAGCCATGGGGGGGAGTCGGAGCCCCAGCATTTT.